This is a list of T cell receptor beta chains from one sample in a study of blood T cell repertoires in COVID-19. Some clones are missing from TCRdb's copy, which holds only in-frame ones; the method was immunoSEQ multiplex PCR. The data hold about 180,000 clones, with over 75% observed a single time. The sequenced sample was peripheral blood. These receptors came from a man between 65 and 85 years old with active or convalescent COVID-19. Each CDR3 is given with its conserved first and last residue. The D gene is left open where the match is weak. For some rows the clone size is stated as once, few or many, or as a class when expanded; others skip it.

cdr3_nt cdr3_aa clone_size j_call d_call v_call
TGTGCCAGCAGCTTAAGAGGGGGTGAAACTGAAGCTTTCTTT CASSLRGGETEAFF once TRBJ1-1 NA TRBV7-3
TGTGCCAGCAGCTTAGATCCGGGAAACTCTAATGAAAAGCTGTTTTTT CASSLDPGNSNEKLFF NA TRBJ1-4 NA TRBV7-2
TGCGCCAGCAGTGGTGCGGAATTAGGTACAGATACGCAGTATTTT CASSGAELGTDTQYF NA TRBJ2-3 NA TRBV10-1
TGTGCCAGTAGTAGAGGACAGGGGGCCTATGGCTACACCTTC CASSRGQGAYGYTF NA TRBJ1-2 TRBD1 TRBV19
TGTGCCAGCAGTGAGGGTAGTAGCGGGAGGAGGGCCGGGGAGCTGTTTTTT CASSEGSSGRRAGELFF NA TRBJ2-2 TRBD2 TRBV2
TGTGCCAGCTCCCGAGGTGAGGCGGGCCCTAATGAAAAACTGTTTTTT CASSRGEAGPNEKLFF NA TRBJ1-4 NA TRBV18
TGTGCCACCAGCAGAGAACAGGGGGCTGGGGCCAACGTCCTGACTTTC CATSREQGAGANVLTF NA TRBJ2-6 TRBD1 TRBV15
TGTGCCAGCAGTGAAGGGGGGCATAATGAAAAACTGTTTTTT CASSEGGHNEKLFF NA TRBJ1-4 NA TRBV6-1
TGCAGCTCCGCAGCGGGATCGGGAGAGACCCAGTACTTC CSSAAGSGETQYF NA TRBJ2-5 TRBD2 TRBV29-1
TGCGCCAGCAGCTTGGCCAGGGGGGCCAACTCGTGGGATGAGCAGTTCTTC CASSLARGANSWDEQFF NA TRBJ2-1 NA TRBV5-1
TGTGCCAGCAGCTCCATGATAGCGGGGGGAAGTGAGCAGTTCTTC CASSSMIAGGSEQFF NA TRBJ2-1 TRBD2 TRBV11-2
TGTGCCATCCGGACAGTAAACTACGAGCAGTACTTC CAIRTVNYEQYF once TRBJ2-7 NA TRBV12-3/TRBV12-4
TGTGCCAGCTCACCACCAGCCGCGAACACTGAAGCTTTCTTT CASSPPAANTEAFF NA TRBJ1-1 NA TRBV18
TGCGCCAGCGGGATGATGGGGCCGGATTCACCCCTCCACTTT CASGMMGPDSPLHF NA TRBJ1-6 NA TRBV10-2
TGTGCCACCAGTGACCCTACTGACAGGGGCTCCTATAATTCACCCCTCCACTTT CATSDPTDRGSYNSPLHF NA TRBJ1-6 TRBD1 TRBV24-1
TGCGCCAGCAGCCTATACAGGAACACCGGGGAGCTGTTTTTT CASSLYRNTGELFF NA TRBJ2-2 NA TRBV5-1
TGTGCCAGTTCTCAGGGTGGCGGGGTCAACAATGAGCAGTTCTTC CASSQGGGVNNEQFF NA TRBJ2-1 NA TRBV19
TGTGCCAGCAGAAAAGACAGGGCGGGTGGCTACACCTTC CASRKDRAGGYTF NA TRBJ1-2 TRBD1 TRBV6-5
TGCGCCAGCAGCCAAACAGGGAATGGCTACACCTTC CASSQTGNGYTF NA TRBJ1-2 NA TRBV4-1
TGTGCCAGCAGTGTTGCTTTGCTAGGGGCGACCAGAAACAATGAGCAGTTCTTC CASSVALLGATRNNEQFF once TRBJ2-1 NA TRBV6-1
TGTGCCAGCAGCCAAGGACAGGGGGCTTTTAACTATGGCTACACCTTC CASSQGQGAFNYGYTF NA TRBJ1-2 TRBD1 TRBV3-1/TRBV3-2
TGTGCCAGCAGCGTCACAGGGAGCTCCTACGAGCAGTACTTC CASSVTGSSYEQYF NA TRBJ2-7 NA TRBV9
TGCGCCAGCAGGAGACAGACGAACACCGGGGAGCTGTTTTTT CASRRQTNTGELFF NA TRBJ2-2 NA TRBV10-2
TGTGCCAGCAGCTCCCCGGGAATCTCCTACGAGCAGTACTTC CASSSPGISYEQYF once TRBJ2-7 NA TRBV11-2
TGCGCCAGCAGCTTGCAGGGTCTAGGGTTGGGTGGTACGCAGTATTTT CASSLQGLGLGGTQYF NA TRBJ2-3 NA TRBV5-1
TGTGCCAGCTTTTCCGGGACAGGGGCCTACAATGAGCAGTTCTTC CASFSGTGAYNEQFF few TRBJ2-1 TRBD1 TRBV18
TGTGCCAGCAGCTTGATCCTAGCGGGACCCTACAATGAGCAGTTCTTC CASSLILAGPYNEQFF NA TRBJ2-1 TRBD2 TRBV5-6
TGTGCCAGTAGTATTGGCGCGACAGGGGGCTTTCAGCCCCAGCATTTT CASSIGATGGFQPQHF NA TRBJ1-5 TRBD1 TRBV19
TGTGCCAGCAGCGGGACTCGAGGCTACACCTTC CASSGTRGYTF NA TRBJ1-2 NA TRBV9
TGTGCCAGTGAGAAGGGGGAGCAGACAGATACGCAGTATTTT CASEKGEQTDTQYF once TRBJ2-3 NA TRBV28
TGTGCCAGCAGTCCGGGACTAGCGGCCGAAGAGACCCAGTACTTC CASSPGLAAEETQYF NA TRBJ2-5 TRBD2 TRBV2